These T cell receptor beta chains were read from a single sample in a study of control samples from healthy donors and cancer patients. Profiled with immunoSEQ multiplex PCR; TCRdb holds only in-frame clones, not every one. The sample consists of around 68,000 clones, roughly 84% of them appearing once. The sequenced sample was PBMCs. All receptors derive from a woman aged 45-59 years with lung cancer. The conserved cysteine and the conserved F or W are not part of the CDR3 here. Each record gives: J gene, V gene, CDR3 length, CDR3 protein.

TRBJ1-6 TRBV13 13 ASSLGVVFNSPLH
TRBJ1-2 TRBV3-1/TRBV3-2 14 ASSQGIAGAGRGYT
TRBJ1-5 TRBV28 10 ASSPLAQPQH
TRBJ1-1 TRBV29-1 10 SVEWGNTEAF
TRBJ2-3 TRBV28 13 ASKVGGGGTDTQY
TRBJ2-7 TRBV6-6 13 ASSYSTQGDYEQY
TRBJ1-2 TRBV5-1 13 ASSLNYRDLYGYT
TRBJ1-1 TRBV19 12 ASKTRGQNTEAF
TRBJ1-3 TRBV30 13 AWSLNSILGNTIY
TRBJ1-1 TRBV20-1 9 SARVEVEAF
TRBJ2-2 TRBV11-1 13 ASSLAGGDTGELF
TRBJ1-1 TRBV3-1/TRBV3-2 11 ASSQGPTGYWF
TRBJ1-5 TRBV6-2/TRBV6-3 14 ASSHSRGSRGQPQH
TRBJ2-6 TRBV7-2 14 ASSLGSGTGANVLT
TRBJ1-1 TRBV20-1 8 SARDREAF
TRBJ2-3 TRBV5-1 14 ASSLLGGGHQDTQY
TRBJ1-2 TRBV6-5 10 ASSPGGAGYT
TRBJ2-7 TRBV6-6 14 ASSPGTALFPYEQY
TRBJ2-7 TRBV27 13 ASSLSQTGPYEQY
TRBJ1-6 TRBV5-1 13 ASSLRAGTNSPLH
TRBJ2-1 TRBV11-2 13 ASSNRGTSYNEQF
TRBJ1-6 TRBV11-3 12 ASSFVTENSPLH
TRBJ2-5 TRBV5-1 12 ASSLRRGEETQY
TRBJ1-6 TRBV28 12 ASTIGTAGSPLH
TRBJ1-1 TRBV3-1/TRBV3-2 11 ASSQDRGLRAF
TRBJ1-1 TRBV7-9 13 ASSLGFRTNTEAF
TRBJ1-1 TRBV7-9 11 ASSLTGDTEAF
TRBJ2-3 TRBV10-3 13 AISVGGQSTDTQY
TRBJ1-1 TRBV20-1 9 SAGLNTEAF
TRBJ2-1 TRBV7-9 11 ASSLGARNEQF
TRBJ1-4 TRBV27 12 ATSLGGFNEKLF
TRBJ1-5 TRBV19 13 ASSIDIGPNQPQH
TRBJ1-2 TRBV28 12 ASRSSRGNYGYT
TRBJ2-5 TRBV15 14 ATSRDRQVLGETQY
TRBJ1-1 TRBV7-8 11 ASSRGSNTEAF
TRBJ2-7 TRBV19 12 ASSIALDSGEQY
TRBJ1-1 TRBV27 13 ASSRGPPGNTEAF
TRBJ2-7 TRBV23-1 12 ASSPDRGKGEQY
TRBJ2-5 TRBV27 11 ASRRGPGETQY
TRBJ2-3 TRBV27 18 ASSPSGLAGASPGTDTQY
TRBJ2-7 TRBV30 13 AWSVAGGTHYEQY
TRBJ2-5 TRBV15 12 ATSRSTGEETQY
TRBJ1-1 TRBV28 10 ANQGENTEAF
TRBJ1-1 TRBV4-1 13 ASSRPASGDTEAF
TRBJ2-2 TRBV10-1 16 ASSETPFRQTDTGELF
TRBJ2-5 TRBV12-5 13 ASSVRVGGQETQY
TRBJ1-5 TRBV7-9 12 ASSLAGDNQPQH
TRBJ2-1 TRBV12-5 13 ASGPTGHFGGEQF